This TCR beta chain derives from a study of cytomegalovirus exposure and HLA in healthy donors. Study-level findings and limits: In a later analysis, across HLA loci, associated TCR counts were highest for DRB1, lowest for HLA-C. Presence/absence results assume similar sequencing depth per donor, which may not hold.

Only one count was recorded for this clone. Its antigen is undetermined. 60 Vbeta and 13 Jbeta primers were used in PCR. This table comes from immunoSEQ multiplex PCR, and its TCRdb copy is limited to in-frame clones, with some not included. Among about 140,000 clones listed, 65% to 80% were seen once. Trimming took 0 bases from V and 1 from J, leaving 5 bases between them. CDR1 and CDR2 from the germline V gene are SGHRS and YFSETQ. The CDR3 length is 15 residues. The chain combines TRBV5-1 with TRBJ2-6; no clear D gene. The receptor was isolated from a woman aged 50 to 60 in good health and CMV-seropositive. The sample was PBMCs. In nucleotides, the CDR3 is TGCGCCAGCAGCTTGGATAATTCTGGGGCCAACGTCCTGACTTTC. This gives the protein CASSLDNSGANVLTF.